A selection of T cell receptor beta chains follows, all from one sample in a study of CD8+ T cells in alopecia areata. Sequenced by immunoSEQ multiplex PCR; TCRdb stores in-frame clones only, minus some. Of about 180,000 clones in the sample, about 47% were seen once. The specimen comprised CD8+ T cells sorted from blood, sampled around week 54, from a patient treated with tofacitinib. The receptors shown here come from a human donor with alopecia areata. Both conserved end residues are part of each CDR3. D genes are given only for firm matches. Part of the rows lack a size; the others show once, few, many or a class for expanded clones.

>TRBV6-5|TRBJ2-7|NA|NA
TGTGCCAGCAGTTACTCCGGCGGGGAGAGGGCCTACGAGCAGTACTTC
CASSYSGGERAYEQYF
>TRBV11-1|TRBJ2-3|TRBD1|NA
TGTGCCAGCAGCTTAGCTCGGGACAGGGTAACAGATACGCAGTATTTT
CASSLARDRVTDTQYF
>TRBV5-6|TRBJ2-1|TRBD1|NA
TGTGCCAGCAGCTTTGGACAGGGGAAGGTTTGGGAGCAGTTCTTC
CASSFGQGKVWEQFF
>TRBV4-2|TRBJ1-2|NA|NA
TGTGCCAGCAGCCACGGGGCTGGAAGCTATGGCTACACCTTC
CASSHGAGSYGYTF
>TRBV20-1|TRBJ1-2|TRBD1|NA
TGCAGTGCCACAGGGGCCTATGGCTACACCTTC
CSATGAYGYTF
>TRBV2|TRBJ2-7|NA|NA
TGTGCCAGCAGTGTCCGACGCGACGGACAGAGCTCCTACGAGCAGTACTTC
CASSVRRDGQSSYEQYF
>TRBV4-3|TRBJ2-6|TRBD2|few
TGCGCCAGCAGCCGCGGGAGGGGGAAGGGTACTCTGAGGGCCAACGTCCTGACTTTC
CASSRGRGKGTLRANVLTF
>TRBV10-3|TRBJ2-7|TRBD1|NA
TGTGCCATCAGTCAGGGGGAACCTTCCTACGAGCAGTACTTC
CAISQGEPSYEQYF
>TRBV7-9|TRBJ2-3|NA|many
TGTGCCAGCAGCTGGGCGGGGAGCTTCACAGATACGCAGTATTTT
CASSWAGSFTDTQYF
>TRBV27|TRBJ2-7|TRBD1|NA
TGTGCCAGCAGTTTTTCAACAGGGGGCAACTACGAGCAGTACTTC
CASSFSTGGNYEQYF